The T cell receptor (beta chain) described here comes from a study of cytotoxic CD8 clonotypes in ibrutinib-treated CLL. A 1 in 200,000 to 1 in 1 million T cell depth was the sequencing target. Measured with immunoSEQ multiplex PCR; TCRdb has only the in-frame clones, and not every one. In the table there are 200,000 to 250,000 clones, nearly 80% of which are singletons. V lost 0 bases, J lost 7 bases, and 12 bases lay in between. Germline loops: CDR1 SNHLY, CDR2 FYNNEI. CDR3 length: 15 amino acids. The sequenced sample was PBMCs, obtained after 12 months of ibrutinib treatment. This clonotype was sampled from a human donor with chronic lymphocytic leukemia. The chain has TRBV2 and TRBJ1-4; unclear D gene. CDR3 in DNA: TGTGCCAGCAGTGAAGCATTAGGAGCAATTGAAAAACTGTTTTTT. It specifies CASSEALGAIEKLFF. Full variable domain (missing parts from reference TRBV2 and TRBJ1-4): EPEVTQTPSHQVTQMGQEVILRCVPISNHLYFYWYRQILGQKVEFLVSFYNNEISEKSEIFDDQFSVERPDGSNFTLKIRSTKLEDSAMYFCASSEALGAIEKLFFGSGTQLSVL.